The rows below give T cell receptor beta chains drawn from one sample of a study of cytomegalovirus exposure and HLA in healthy donors. Generated by immunoSEQ multiplex PCR, the TCRdb table keeps only in-frame clones and is missing some. The sample holds approximately 150,000 clones; 70% to 85% are singletons and the top ten take 3.5% to 5.5%. Source material: PBMCs. The source is a man between 35 and 55 years old in good health and CMV-seronegative. Each CDR3 is given with its conserved first and last residue. Each record gives: J gene, V gene, D gene, CDR3 DNA, CDR3 protein. A D gene is named only where the DNA matches it firmly.

>TRBJ2-1|TRBV4-3|-
TGCGCCAGCAGCCAAGAAGGGTGGGGGGGCATTGGAAATGAGCAGTTCTTC
CASSQEGWGGIGNEQFF
>TRBJ2-2|TRBV5-6|TRBD1
TGTGCCAGCGGCCCACAGGGGGCATGGACCGGGGAGCTGTTTTTT
CASGPQGAWTGELFF
>TRBJ1-1|TRBV30|TRBD1
TGTGCCTCAGGGACAGGGGGGCATGGCACTGAAGCTTTCTTT
CASGTGGHGTEAFF
>TRBJ2-5|TRBV2|TRBD1
TGTGCCAGCAGTACCGACAGGGGGGAGACCCAGTACTTC
CASSTDRGETQYF
>TRBJ2-7|TRBV19|TRBD2
TGTGCCAGTAGTATAGTCAGCGGGGCCTCCTACGAGCAGTACTTC
CASSIVSGASYEQYF
>TRBJ1-1|TRBV19|TRBD1
TGTGCCAGTAGTACTACGGGACAGGGTAACACTGAAGCTTTCTTT
CASSTTGQGNTEAFF
>TRBJ1-1|TRBV10-3|-
TGTGCCATCAGTGAGTCGGGATGGGGGGATTTTGAAGCTTTCTTT
CAISESGWGDFEAFF
>TRBJ2-1|TRBV5-1|-
TGCGCCAGCAGCCCAAGTAGCCATAGCTCCTACAATGAGCAGTTCTTC
CASSPSSHSSYNEQFF
>TRBJ2-7|TRBV19|TRBD2
TGTGCCAGTAGTATAGATGGCGGGGGACTTTCCTACGAGCAGTACTTC
CASSIDGGGLSYEQYF
>TRBJ2-3|TRBV7-9|TRBD2
TGTGCCAGCAGCCGAGGACTAGCGGGCCTCACAGATACGCAGTATTTT
CASSRGLAGLTDTQYF
>TRBJ2-2|TRBV7-7|-
TGTGCTAGCAGCTTAGCGTTGCGTGGCGGGGGCAGGGACACCGGGGAGCTGTTTTTT
CASSLALRGGGRDTGELFF
>TRBJ2-1|TRBV9|TRBD2
TGTGCCAGCAGCGAGGGAGCGGGGGGGTACAATGAGCAGTTCTTC
CASSEGAGGYNEQFF
>TRBJ2-1|TRBV7-6|-
TGTGCCAGCAGCTTGTGGGGGGAGAACTACAATGAGCAGTTCTTC
CASSLWGENYNEQFF
>TRBJ1-1|TRBV5-1|-
TGCGCCAGCAGCTTGGTTAGGGGGACTGAAGCTTTCTTT
CASSLVRGTEAFF
>TRBJ1-2|TRBV21-1|-
TGTGCCAGCAGCAAAGCGCTTGGCAGGGCCCTTGGCTACACCTTC
CASSKALGRALGYTF
>TRBJ1-2|TRBV6-5|TRBD1
TGTGCCAGCAGTTACCGGGACAGGGGAAAGTATGGCTACACCTTC
CASSYRDRGKYGYTF
>TRBJ2-1|TRBV25-1|TRBD1
TGTGCCAGCCTCGGGGACAGGGGACGGGGCGAGTTCTTC
CASLGDRGRGEFF